A selection of T cell receptor beta chains follows, all from one sample in a study of naive CD8 T cells in extremely preterm neonates. Generated by immunoSEQ multiplex PCR, the TCRdb table keeps only in-frame clones and is missing some. Seen here are 25,000 or so clones, approximately 89% observed once, and the top ten hold approximately 1%. The sequencing input was naive CD8+ T cells from cord blood. The receptor set was obtained from a boy who was born preterm. Each CDR3 is given with its conserved first and last residue. The order of the fields is J gene, V gene, D gene, clone size, CDR3 DNA, CDR3 protein. The D gene is left open where the match is weak. Rows may omit the clone size; those that give it use once, few, many or a size class.

TRBJ2-3 | TRBV5-1 | TRBD1 | NA | TGCGCCAGCAGCTGGACAGGGGGCACAGATACGCAGTATTTT | CASSWTGGTDTQYF
TRBJ1-5 | TRBV27 | NA | NA | TGTGCCAGCAGTTTTCAGGGTAGCAATCAGCCCCAGCATTTT | CASSFQGSNQPQHF
TRBJ1-6 | TRBV4-3 | NA | NA | TGCGCCAGCAGCCAGAATTCACCCCTCCACTTT | CASSQNSPLHF
TRBJ2-7 | TRBV5-1 | TRBD1 | NA | TGCGCCAGCAGCCCGGGGACAGGGGGCTACGAGCAGTACTTC | CASSPGTGGYEQYF
TRBJ2-3 | TRBV7-3 | TRBD2 | NA | TGTGCCAGCAGCTTGACTAGCGGGGGGGCCGATACGCAGTATTTT | CASSLTSGGADTQYF
TRBJ2-7 | TRBV4-1 | TRBD1 | NA | TGCGCCAGCAGCCAAGTGACAGGGGGCGAGCAGTACTTC | CASSQVTGGEQYF
TRBJ1-2 | TRBV11-2 | TRBD1 | NA | TGTGCCAGCAGCTTACAGGGGGCTAACTATGGCTACACCTTC | CASSLQGANYGYTF
TRBJ2-7 | TRBV11-2 | TRBD1 | NA | TGTGCCAGCAGCTTAGGGACAGGCTCCTACGAGCAGTACTTC | CASSLGTGSYEQYF
TRBJ2-7 | TRBV7-9 | TRBD1 | NA | TGTGCCAGCAGCTTGGACAGGGGGTTTTACGAGCAGTACTTC | CASSLDRGFYEQYF
TRBJ2-4 | TRBV4-3 | TRBD2 | NA | TGCGCCAGCAGCCAAGTGCTAGCGGGGCTAGCCAAAAACATTCAGTACTTC | CASSQVLAGLAKNIQYF
TRBJ1-2 | TRBV4-1 | TRBD1 | once | TGCGCCAGCAGCCAAAAAAAGACAGGGGGCTATGGCTACACCTTC | CASSQKKTGGYGYTF
TRBJ2-7 | TRBV5-1 | NA | NA | TGCGCCAGCAGCTTGAGGGACACCCCCTACGAGCAGTACTTC | CASSLRDTPYEQYF
TRBJ2-1 | TRBV21-1 | NA | NA | TGTGCCAGCAGCAAAGCAGGGAATGAGCAGTTCTTC | CASSKAGNEQFF
TRBJ2-2 | TRBV5-1 | NA | NA | TGTGCCAGCAGGTCGCCCGTAAACAGGTTAACCGGGGAGCTGTTTTTT | CASRSPVNRLTGELFF
TRBJ1-6 | TRBV25-1 | TRBD1 | NA | TGTGCCAGCAGTGACAGGGGGCTTTCACCCCTCCACTTT | CASSDRGLSPLHF
TRBJ1-3 | TRBV11-2 | NA | NA | TGTGCCAGCAGCTTATCTGGAAACACCATATATTTT | CASSLSGNTIYF
TRBJ2-2 | TRBV9 | TRBD1 | few | TGTGCCAGCAGCGTACAGGGGGCGAACACCGGGGAGCTGTTTTTT | CASSVQGANTGELFF
TRBJ1-2 | TRBV4-1 | NA | NA | TGCGCCAGCAGCCAAGATCAGGGGCACTATGGCTACACCTTC | CASSQDQGHYGYTF
TRBJ2-5 | TRBV10-3 | TRBD2 | NA | TGTGCCATCAGTGAAACTAGCGGGGAGACCCAGTACTTC | CAISETSGETQYF
TRBJ1-1 | TRBV4-1 | NA | NA | TGCGCCAGCAGCCACAGGGACACTGAAGCTTTCTTT | CASSHRDTEAFF
TRBJ2-2 | TRBV5-1 | TRBD1 | NA | TGCGCCAGCAGCTGGGACAGGGGCACCGGGGAGCTGTTTTTT | CASSWDRGTGELFF
TRBJ2-7 | TRBV7-3 | TRBD2 | few | TGTGCCAGCAGCTCTAGCGGGGGGTACGAGCAGTACTTC | CASSSSGGYEQYF
TRBJ2-1 | TRBV2 | TRBD1 | NA | TGTGCCAGCGATTGGACAGGGGGCTACAATGAGCAGTTCTTC | CASDWTGGYNEQFF
TRBJ1-3 | TRBV5-1 | NA | NA | TGCGCCAGCAGCTTCGAGGGACACTCTGGAAACACCATATATTTT | CASSFEGHSGNTIYF
TRBJ2-3 | TRBV6-5 | NA | NA | TGTGCCAGCAGTGCTTTCCGGGACACAGATACGCAGTATTTT | CASSAFRDTDTQYF
TRBJ2-7 | TRBV9 | TRBD2 | NA | TGTGCCAGCAGTCCTAGCGGGGATAGCTCCTACGAGCAGTACTTC | CASSPSGDSSYEQYF
TRBJ1-3 | TRBV9 | TRBD1 | NA | TGTGCCAGCAGCGCCGGGACAGGGGGCTTCTCTGGAAACACCATATATTTT | CASSAGTGGFSGNTIYF
TRBJ2-7 | TRBV4-3 | TRBD2 | NA | TGCGCCAGCAGCCAAGATTGGGGGGGGACCTACGAGCAGTACTTC | CASSQDWGGTYEQYF
TRBJ1-1 | TRBV5-1 | TRBD1 | NA | TGCGCCAGCAGCTTGGCCACAGGGGGCACTGAAGCTTTCTTT | CASSLATGGTEAFF
TRBJ2-2 | TRBV27 | NA | NA | TGTGCCAGCAGTTTGGGGGACACCGGGGAGCTGTTTTTT | CASSLGDTGELFF
TRBJ2-7 | TRBV9 | NA | NA | TGTGCCAGCAGCGCGACGGGACAAACCTACGAGCAGTACTTC | CASSATGQTYEQYF
TRBJ2-7 | TRBV7-9 | TRBD2 | NA | TGTGCCAGCAGCGCCTTACTAGCGGGGGCCCCCTACGAGCAGTACTTC | CASSALLAGAPYEQYF
TRBJ2-2 | TRBV7-3 | TRBD2 | NA | TGTGCCAGCAGCTTAGCGGGGGGCCCCGGGGAGCTGTTTTTT | CASSLAGGPGELFF
TRBJ1-2 | TRBV21-1 | NA | NA | TGTGCCAGCAGCACTGGGACAGGGGATGGCTACACCTTC | CASSTGTGDGYTF
TRBJ2-1 | TRBV19 | NA | NA | TGTGCCAGTAGTACGGGACTCAATGAGCAGTTCTTC | CASSTGLNEQFF
TRBJ1-2 | TRBV12-5 | TRBD1 | NA | TGTGCTAGTGGTTTGGACAGGGGTGGCTACACCTTC | CASGLDRGGYTF
TRBJ1-3 | TRBV9 | NA | few | TGTGCCAGCAGCGAAGGAAACACCATATATTTT | CASSEGNTIYF
TRBJ2-7 | TRBV10-3 | TRBD2 | NA | TGTGCCATCGGGGGGGCCTACGAGCAGTACTTC | CAIGGAYEQYF
TRBJ1-2 | TRBV27 | TRBD1 | NA | TGTGCCAGCAGTTGGACAGGGTATGGCTACACCTTC | CASSWTGYGYTF
TRBJ2-1 | TRBV4-2 | NA | NA | TGTGCCAGCAGCTTGGTTCCGGCAGAATCCTACAATGAGCAGTTCTTC | CASSLVPAESYNEQFF
TRBJ1-2 | TRBV6-5 | TRBD1 | NA | TGTGCCAGCAGTGGTACAGGGGGAAGGGGCTACACCTTC | CASSGTGGRGYTF
TRBJ2-5 | TRBV19 | TRBD2 | few | TGTGCCAGTAGTATAGCGGGGGGGGAGACCCAGTACTTC | CASSIAGGETQYF
TRBJ1-2 | TRBV10-2 | NA | NA | TGCGCCAGCAGTGGGGGCTATGGCTACACCTTC | CASSGGYGYTF
TRBJ1-2 | TRBV7-3 | TRBD1 | NA | TGTGCCAGCAGCTTAACAGGGGGCGACTATGGCTACACCTTC | CASSLTGGDYGYTF